What follows describes a single TCR beta chain. The record originates from a study of blood T cell repertoires in COVID-19. Across the study: Spain, Italy and the United States supplied samples that represented acute and convalescent COVID-19. T cells, B-cell-depleted T cells, or PBMCs supplied cDNA or gDNA.

The method was immunoSEQ multiplex PCR; TCRdb's version includes in-frame clones alone and lacks a portion of them. The profile covers about 250,000 clones, with roughly four fifths appearing a single time and more than 4% taken by the ten largest. Trimming cost V 0 bases and J 4 bases, with 14 bases left between them. Germline loops: CDR1 LGHDT, CDR2 YNNKEL (reference sequence). The CDR3 is 16 amino acids. This receptor was taken from a man aged 50-59 years with acute or convalescent COVID-19. The sequenced sample consisted of peripheral blood. The chain recombines TRBV3-1 (or the pseudogene TRBV3-2) with TRBJ2-3, with D perhaps TRBD2 (6 bases). Here the CDR3 DNA reads TGTGCCAGCAGCCAAGAGCCCCTGGAGGGAGCAGATACGCAGTATTTT. It codes for CASSQEPLEGADTQYF.